This is a list of T cell receptor beta chains from one sample in a study of human thymus T cells. Sequencing was performed with immunoSEQ multiplex PCR; in TCRdb, only in-frame clones are kept and a portion is missing. The profile shows under 95,000 clones, roughly 96% of them singletons. Material for sequencing was thymus tissue. These receptors were obtained from a girl less than two years old with a congenital heart defect but otherwise immunologically healthy. The CDR3 runs from the conserved cysteine through the conserved F or W. Not every row has a clone size; where given, it reads once, few, many or a size class.

once,TRBJ2-5,TRBV28,CASSFWGQETQYF
.,TRBJ1-1,TRBV9,CASSPRQDAAEIAFF
once,TRBJ1-5,TRBV2,CASSESVGNQPQHF
few,TRBJ1-2,TRBV19,CASSESGTGGYDGYTF
.,TRBJ2-5,TRBV5-1,CASRWGTGWETQYF
.,TRBJ2-1,TRBV5-4,CASTGTMGVNEQFF
.,TRBJ1-2,TRBV4-2,CASSQDKRESNYGYTF
.,TRBJ1-5,TRBV25-1,CASSECGAVDQPQHF
.,TRBJ1-5,TRBV19,CASRTAAGRVNQPQHF
.,TRBJ2-5,TRBV2,CASSEAPHPVLTSGRVGKTQYF
.,TRBJ1-4,TRBV6-5,CASRTREGSDEKLFF
.,TRBJ1-1,TRBV6-6,CASSYSQGAGWPEAFF
.,TRBJ2-4,TRBV7-2,CASSSTVISGRRAF
.,TRBJ2-1,TRBV5-6,CASSFSSPRGEQFF
.,TRBJ2-2,TRBV27,CASSLVRGRGLVDGELFF
.,TRBJ1-5,TRBV19,CARSGTGVSNQPQHF
.,TRBJ2-7,TRBV7-2,CASSLVRAGPLEQYF
.,TRBJ2-3,TRBV9,CASSVVSGTTDTQYF
.,TRBJ2-7,TRBV5-4,CASSPGTSGRAAYEQYF
.,TRBJ2-7,TRBV7-9,CASSAWTVNEQYF
.,TRBJ2-4,TRBV28,CASSSWVASNIQYF
.,TRBJ1-5,TRBV10-1,CASSECEGHYSNQPQHF
.,TRBJ2-1,TRBV14,CASSPWGGPGNEQFF
.,TRBJ2-1,TRBV7-8,CASSYRTSGENPEEQFF
.,TRBJ2-2,TRBV4-2,CASSQDGPAGTGELFF
.,TRBJ1-4,TRBV28,CASSPRGKEKLFF
.,TRBJ2-7,TRBV20-1,CSARSVHEQYF
.,TRBJ1-4,TRBV11-2,CASSSTGSSEKLFF
.,TRBJ1-6,TRBV23-1,CASSQIKDSRNSPLHF
.,TRBJ2-2,TRBV5-6,CASSVNRGPEVLFF
.,TRBJ2-3,TRBV15,CATSRDGRGKATDTQYF
.,TRBJ2-5,TRBV2,CASSEIGETQYF
.,TRBJ1-1,TRBV20-1,CSARLELGFF
.,TRBJ2-7,TRBV7-9,CASSLDSSSEQYF
.,TRBJ2-2,TRBV29-1,CSVGNSGRIEGTGELFF
.,TRBJ2-1,TRBV6-5,CASSYFASGNDYEQFF
.,TRBJ2-2,TRBV7-9,CASSLGTSGINLNTGELFF
.,TRBJ2-7,TRBV14,CASSQGSVSLGESPGYEQYF
.,TRBJ1-5,TRBV4-3,CASSQAPSNQPQHF
.,TRBJ1-5,TRBV30,CAWDRSDQPQHF
.,TRBJ1-1,TRBV2,CASSVLPAEEPTSSIEAFF
.,TRBJ2-7,TRBV25-1,CASSEAWTGRSYEQYF
.,TRBJ2-2,TRBV15,CATSREGTGELFF
.,TRBJ1-4,TRBV6-5,CASATVGANEKLFF
.,TRBJ2-1,TRBV28,CASSLYPSGLAGGPTRHNEQFF
once,TRBJ2-5,TRBV7-7,CASSPRVREGQETQYF
.,TRBJ2-7,TRBV12-5,CASGLVRDRGSYEQYF
.,TRBJ2-6,TRBV27,CATGLISGANVLTF
once,TRBJ2-2,TRBV7-2,CASSGGTPGPGELFF
.,TRBJ1-2,TRBV19,CASSLLGQGNGGYTF
.,TRBJ2-2,TRBV7-3,CASSLTGTGVPGELFF
.,TRBJ2-3,TRBV7-9,CASSLAADTQYF
.,TRBJ1-5,TRBV19,CASSKAGPNQPQHF
.,TRBJ2-5,TRBV6-6,CASSYSRNLIDF
.,TRBJ2-5,TRBV10-1,CASSESKRGGTQYF
.,TRBJ1-2,TRBV5-1,CASSLVARGDREDGYTF
.,TRBJ2-7,TRBV18,CASSPPGRPYEQYF
.,TRBJ2-7,TRBV19,CASTDAYEQYF
.,TRBJ2-7,TRBV19,CASPPQAAPGEQYF